This T cell receptor (beta chain) derives from a study of beta chain features in type 1 diabetes. The study, taken as a whole, reports: TCRB CDR3s were moderately but significantly shorter in Type 1 diabetes patients in all four CD4+ subsets.

Expressed TCRB transcripts were sequenced, since all the RNA that had been isolated was reverse transcribed. The method was immunoSEQ multiplex PCR; TCRdb's version includes in-frame clones alone and lacks a portion of them. The table has 200,000 to 250,000 clones, roughly 14% seen once. Germline V gives CDR1 SGHNT, CDR2 YYREEE (reference sequence). This CDR3 comprises 17 residues. V shed 4 bases, J shed 1 base, and the junction held 10 bases outside the gene matches. Regarding this clone: Its antigen remains unidentified.

The rearrangement joins TRBV5-4 to TRBJ2-1; 8 nucleotides line up with TRBD2. The receptor was isolated from a man aged 30 to 45 with type 1 diabetes. Sequencing used naive CD4+ T cells from blood. The CDR3 region is CASSRGTSWGSYNEQFF. CDR3 nucleotide sequence: TGTGCCAGCAGCAGAGGGACTAGTTGGGGTTCCTACAATGAGCAGTTCTTC. Based on the CDR3 plus reference TRBV5-4 and TRBJ2-1, the full variable domain is ETGVTQSPTHLIKTRGQQVTLRCSSQSGHNTVSWYQQALGQGPQFIFQYYREEENGRGNFPPRFSGLQFPNYSSELNVNALELDDSALYLCASSRGTSWGSYNEQFFGPGTRLTVL.